This record looks at one TCR beta chain sequence and its context. Its antigen is not identified. The data belong to a study of T cell repertoires in cytomegalovirus infection. Study-wide background: Alongside well-studied HLA-B-restricted CMV epitopes, recently identified HLA-C-restricted CMV epitopes were also used. Public TCR beta signatures were indicative of both CMV infection and a matching HLA type.

CDR3 length equals 15 residues. Germline lookup yields CDR1 SGHAT and CDR2 FQNNGV. With 5 bases clipped from V and 7 bases from J, the junction kept 9 bases outside the gene matches. Broader study findings: In two of eight donors, the top clonotype was HLA-C-restricted CMV-specific. Accumulated public TCR beta family frequency recognized individuals carrying CMV together with the relevant HLA.

Via MiXCR, TCRdb re-called the reads, giving one row per CDR3 protein. The sample contains about 900,000 distinct CDR3 sequences, roughly 31% of which appear only once. The sequence was obtained from a human donor in good health (CMV status not recorded). Some clones in this sample may be carry-over from other donors' samples. This material consisted of cultured CD8+ T cells from PBMCs, taken from culture after CMV antigen stimulation. The V call is TRBV11-2, the J call TRBJ2-2; TRBD1 aligns across 8 bases. CDR3 sequence: CASSGQGSVNGELFF. The CDR3 DNA reads TGTGCCAGCAGCGGACAGGGAAGCGTGAACGGGGAGCTGTTTTTT.